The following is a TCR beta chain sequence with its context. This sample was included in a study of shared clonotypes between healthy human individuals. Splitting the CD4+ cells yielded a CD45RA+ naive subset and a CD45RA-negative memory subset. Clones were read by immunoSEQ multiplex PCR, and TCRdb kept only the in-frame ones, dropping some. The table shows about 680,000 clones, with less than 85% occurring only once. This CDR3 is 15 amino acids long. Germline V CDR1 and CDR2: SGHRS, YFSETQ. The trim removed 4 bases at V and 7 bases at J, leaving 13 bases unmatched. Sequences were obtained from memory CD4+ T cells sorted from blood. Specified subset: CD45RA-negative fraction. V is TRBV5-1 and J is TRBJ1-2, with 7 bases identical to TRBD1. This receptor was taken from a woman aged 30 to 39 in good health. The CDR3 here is CASSESSTTGLGYTF. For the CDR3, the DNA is TGCGCCAGCAGCGAAAGCAGCACGACAGGGCTTGGCTACACCTTC.